The source of this TCR beta chain is a study of spatial heterogeneity in lung cancer. Study details: The study observed each unique TCR and UMI combination more than ten times on average in raw reads. Findings and caveats of the study: Relative to follow-up, resection was when ubiquitous expanded tumor TCRs appeared more in blood.

TCRdb reanalysed the 5' RACE reads using MiXCR and keeps one entry per CDR3 protein. The table has 100,000 to 120,000 distinct CDR3 sequences, roughly a tenth seen once. The V end lost 7 bases, the J end lost 4 bases, and 17 bases lay between the germline ends. The CDR3 loop spans 15 amino acids. Germline-derived CDR1 and CDR2 are MNHEY and SVGEGT. The time point was: blood at routine non-recurrence follow-up after resection. This clonotype appeared a few times. Its antigen is currently unknown. The specimen comprised PBMCs, sampled at follow-up. The TCR was taken from a female donor with early-stage non-small cell lung cancer. The genes are TRBV6-2 or TRBV6-3 and TRBJ2-1, with D maybe TRBD1 (6 bases). CDR3 in amino acids: CASTRTDPRYNEQFF. CDR3 nucleotide sequence: TGTGCCAGCACCCGGACAGACCCGAGGTACAATGAGCAGTTCTTC.